This is a list of T cell receptor beta chains from one sample in a study of T-cell reconstitution after alpha-beta-depleted transplantation in children. Via MiXCR, TCRdb re-called the PCR reads, giving one row per CDR3 protein. The table includes hundreds of thousands of distinct CDR3 sequences, about 10% detected once. This specimen was PBMCs from the stem cell graft donor, taken from the stem cell graft. The receptor source for this set is a human donor who donated a stem cell graft to a child with acute myeloid leukemia. The CDR3 runs from the conserved cysteine through the conserved F or W. D genes are given only for firm matches. Not all rows give a size; the values are once, few, many and, for expanded clones, a class.

clone size	V gene	D gene	J gene	CDR3 protein	CDR3 DNA
few	TRBV20-1	TRBD1	TRBJ2-5	CSARGSLDRVETQYF	TGCAGTGCTAGAGGGTCGTTGGACAGGGTGGAGACCCAGTACTTC
few	TRBV7-2	TRBD1	TRBJ1-1	CASRREDRSNTEAFF	TGTGCCAGCCGACGCGAGGACAGGTCGAACACTGAAGCTTTCTTT
.	TRBV29-1	TRBD2	TRBJ2-3	CSVRAAGAADTQYF	TGCAGCGTGCGGGCGGCGGGAGCGGCAGATACGCAGTATTTT
many	TRBV3-1	.	TRBJ2-5	CASSPPPLTSAEETQYF	TGTGCCAGCAGCCCACCTCCACTGACTAGTGCGGAAGAGACCCAGTACTTC
many	TRBV27	TRBD1	TRBJ2-1	CASSFQGGTGTNEQFF	TGTGCCAGCAGTTTCCAGGGGGGGACAGGGACCAATGAGCAGTTCTTC
few	TRBV28	.	TRBJ2-7	CASSLRAGKHEQYF	TGTGCCAGCAGTTTAAGGGCAGGGAAACACGAGCAGTACTTC
few	TRBV7-8	TRBD1	TRBJ1-2	CASSLRDRGGEGYTF	TGTGCCAGCAGCCTTCGGGACAGGGGAGGGGAGGGCTACACCTTC
many	TRBV10-3	.	TRBJ2-3	CAISEGASRFAADTQYF	TGTGCCATCAGTGAAGGGGCTAGTCGGTTTGCGGCAGATACGCAGTATTTT
few	TRBV2	.	TRBJ2-3	CASSEVPGVSGPSYNADTQYF	TGTGCCAGCAGTGAAGTCCCAGGGGTTAGCGGTCCATCATATAATGCGGATACGCAGTATTTT
many	TRBV27	.	TRBJ1-6	CASSPGGLNSPLHF	TGTGCCAGCAGTCCCGGGGGGCTAAATTCACCCCTCCACTTT
many	TRBV20-1	.	TRBJ2-7	CSAIFSGAGEQYF	TGCAGTGCTATCTTCTCAGGGGCCGGCGAGCAGTACTTC
many	TRBV7-9	.	TRBJ2-7	CASRTRVTTYEQYF	TGTGCCAGCAGGACAAGGGTAACTACCTACGAGCAGTACTTC
few	TRBV20-1	.	TRBJ2-7	CSARDRAGAAYEQYF	TGCAGTGCTAGAGATCGGGCAGGGGCCGCCTACGAGCAGTACTTC
many	TRBV28	.	TRBJ1-5	CASSRAGGASNQPQHF	TGTGCCAGCAGCCGTGCGGGGGGCGCGAGCAATCAGCCCCAGCATTTT
few	TRBV14	.	TRBJ1-2	CASSQEGRGGGYGYTF	TGTGCCAGCAGCCAAGAAGGCAGGGGAGGAGGATATGGCTACACCTTC
.	TRBV20-1	TRBD2	TRBJ2-7	CSARGPNSGSDYEQYF	TGCAGTGCTAGAGGACCCAACAGCGGGAGCGACTACGAGCAGTACTTC
.	TRBV11-2	.	TRBJ1-5	CASSVSRANNQPQHF	TGTGCCAGCAGCGTAAGCCGGGCGAATAATCAGCCCCAGCATTTT
many	TRBV7-9	TRBD1	TRBJ2-1	CASSSRQGDEQFF	TGTGCCAGCAGCTCAAGACAGGGTGATGAGCAGTTCTTC
.	TRBV19	TRBD1	TRBJ1-1	CATTDRGRTEAFF	TGTGCCACTACCGACAGGGGCCGGACTGAAGCTTTCTTT
few	TRBV20-1	.	TRBJ2-7	CSARDHSSASYEQYF	TGCAGTGCTAGAGACCACTCCAGCGCCTCCTACGAGCAGTACTTC
.	TRBV28	.	TRBJ1-1	CASSLITKNTEAFF	TGTGCCAGCAGTTTAATTACAAAGAACACTGAAGCTTTCTTT
few	TRBV4-1	TRBD1	TRBJ2-2	CASSLHGTGAGELFF	TGCGCCAGCAGCCTCCACGGGACAGGGGCCGGGGAGCTGTTTTTT
few	TRBV2	.	TRBJ2-3	CASSEVAGGTDTQYF	TGTGCCAGCAGTGAAGTGGCAGGGGGCACAGATACGCAGTATTTT
few	TRBV18	TRBD1	TRBJ2-7	CASSPGQPSYEQYF	TGTGCCAGCTCCCCGGGACAGCCTTCCTACGAGCAGTACTTC
few	TRBV7-2	.	TRBJ2-7	CASSVGAANYEQYF	TGTGCCAGCAGCGTAGGGGCAGCCAACTACGAGCAGTACTTC